These 14 T cell receptor beta chains share one sample of origin, sequenced in a study of blood T cell repertoires in COVID-19. Assay: immunoSEQ multiplex PCR; the TCRdb copy retains only in-frame clones and omits some. Among approximately 180,000 clones listed, over 65% were seen once. The source material was peripheral blood. Receptors were obtained from a person aged 65-85 years with COVID-19, enrolled during active disease.

This clone has a handful of counts. The genes are TRBV9 and TRBJ2-3; 7 bases line up with TRBD2. Germline CDR1 and CDR2: SGDLS and YYNGEE. V gave up 0 bases and J gave up 2 bases; unmatched junction bases: 3. This CDR3 is built from 15 residues. CDR3 coding DNA: TGTGCCAGCAGCGTAGATGCGGGGGACACAGATACGCAGTATTTT. This gives the protein CASSVDAGDTDTQYF.

V and J are TRBV7-2 and TRBJ2-1; TRBD2 matches at 7 bases. The V and J ends lost 6 bases and 5 bases, in that order; junction bases with no gene match: 10. The CDR3 runs 15 residues. Germline lookup yields CDR1 SGHTA and CDR2 FQGNSA. The CDR3 sequence is CASSPRGGLHNEQFF. The CDR3 bases are TGTGCCAGCAGTCCTAGGGGAGGGCTCCACAATGAGCAGTTCTTC.

V gene TRBV4-2 combines with J gene TRBJ2-4; no clear D. CDR1 and CDR2 from the germline V gene are LGHNA and YNFKEQ. The CDR3 has 15 amino acids. Trimming took 0 bases from V and 5 from J, leaving 11 bases between them. CDR3 nucleotide sequence: TGTGCCAGCAGCCAAGACCCTTTGTTCCAAAACATTCAGTACTTC. Translation: CASSQDPLFQNIQYF.

Here the CDR3 DNA reads TGTGCCAGCAGCTTGGGCAGGGGGTATGGCTACACCTTC. This encodes CASSLGRGYGYTF. The chain has TRBV7-9 and TRBJ1-2; 7 positions agree with TRBD1. The J segment lost 5 bases and the V segment lost 3 bases, leaving 3 bases of the junction unmatched. CDR1 is SEHNR and CDR2 is FQNEAQ in the germline V gene (reference sequence). The CDR3 consists of 13 residues.

This chain links TRBV9 with TRBJ1-2; 12 bases align to TRBD1. Germline CDR1 SGDLS, CDR2 YYNGEE. The trim removed 0 bases at V and 7 bases at J, leaving 4 bases unmatched. This CDR3 has 15 residues. This CDR3 is CASSVVGQGAVGYTF. The CDR3 DNA reads TGTGCCAGCAGCGTAGTGGGACAGGGGGCTGTTGGCTACACCTTC.

The chain combines TRBV1 with TRBJ1-2; the table's D call, TRBD1, was not checked against the DNA. TRBV1 is designated a pseudogene. This CDR3 is built from 24 residues. The CDR3 DNA follows: TGCACCAGCAGCCAATCTACAAACCGGGGACAGGCCCAGAAAGGCAAGAACCTCAACTATGGCTACACCTTC. Its translation: CTSSQSTNRGQAQKGKNLNYGYTF.

The CDR3 here is CSVDRGTGYGYTF. CDR3 nucleotides: TGCAGCGTTGATCGCGGGACAGGGTATGGCTACACCTTC. The V and J genes are TRBV29-1 and TRBJ1-2, with 9 bases lining up with TRBD1. Unmatched junction bases numbered 4, after V lost 3 bases and J lost 5 bases. CDR3 length: 13 amino acids. Germline V lookup: CDR1 SQVTM, CDR2 ANQGSEA. Combining the CDR3 with reference TRBV29-1 and TRBJ1-2 gives the whole variable domain SAVISQKPSRDICQRGTSLTIQCQVDSQVTMMFWYRQQPGQSLTLIATANQGSEATYESGFVIDKFPISRPNLTFSTLTVSNMSPEDSSIYLCSVDRGTGYGYTFGSGTRLTVV.

The J gene is TRBJ2-4, the V gene TRBV4-1; the match to TRBD2 covers 7 bases. Germline values: CDR1 MGHRA, CDR2 YSYEKL. The CDR3 runs to 15 residues. V was pared by 4 bases and J by 0 bases, with 3 bases of the junction left unmatched. Here the CDR3 reads CASSLLAGAKNIQYF. The CDR3 bases are TGCGCCAGCAGCCTGTTAGCGGGAGCCAAAAACATTCAGTACTTC.

This chain joins TRBV28 and TRBJ2-7, with 9 bases aligning to TRBD1. Trimming removed 1 base from V and 5 bases from J; junction bases left unmatched: 9. Germline V gives CDR1 MDHEN, CDR2 SYDVKM. The CDR3 is 16 amino acids. The CDR3 region has the DNA TGTGCCAGCAGTTTATTTGGCACAGGGGGCCGTAACGAGCAGTACTTC. Encoded protein: CASSLFGTGGRNEQYF. Using reference TRBV28 and TRBJ2-7 for the parts outside the CDR3, the full variable domain is DVKVTQSSRYLVKRTGEKVFLECVQDMDHENMFWYRQDPGLGLRLIYFSYDVKMKEKGDIPEGYSVSREKKERFSLILESASTNQTSMYLCASSLFGTGGRNEQYFGPGTRLTVT.

The chain joins TRBV5-1 to TRBJ2-7; D is possibly TRBD1 (8 bases). The CDR3 contains 13 residues. CDR1 is SGHRS, CDR2 YFSETQ, per germline. V shed 1 base and J shed 6 bases, with 11 bases lying between them. The CDR3 loop reads CASSLNRGGEQYF. In nucleotides, the CDR3 is TGCGCCAGCAGCTTGAACAGGGGGGGCGAGCAGTACTTC.

The chain carries TRBV11-2 and TRBJ2-1, with TRBD1 as a possible D gene (6 bases). This CDR3 region has 14 residues. V was cut by 3 bases and J by 5 bases, with 11 bases left in between. Germline assignment: CDR1 SGHAT and CDR2 FQNNGV. The CDR3 loop reads CASSFFGGHNEQFF. In nucleotides, the CDR3 is TGTGCCAGCAGCTTTTTTGGGGGCCACAATGAGCAGTTCTTC.

The V call is TRBV7-2, the J call TRBJ1-3, with no clear D. The length of the CDR3 is 17 residues. The V and J ends lost 5 bases and 4 bases respectively, with 21 bases between them. The germline gives CDR1 SGHTA, CDR2 FQGNSA. CDR3 amino acids: CASSPGGPGTGGNTIYF. The CDR3 nucleotides are TGTGCCAGCAGCCCCGGCGGGCCTGGAACGGGGGGAAACACCATATATTTT.

The chain combines TRBV2 with TRBJ1-2, with 10 bases identical to TRBD1. V gave up 8 bases and J gave up 3 bases; unmatched junction bases: 9. In germline, CDR1 is SNHLY, CDR2 FYNNEI. The CDR3 consists of 15 residues. The CDR3 sequence: CASVPRTGGHYGYTF. The CDR3 DNA reads TGTGCCAGCGTTCCTAGGACAGGGGGACACTATGGCTACACCTTC. The complete variable domain, with remaining parts taken from reference TRBV2 and TRBJ1-2, reads EPEVTQTPSHQVTQMGQEVILRCVPISNHLYFYWYRQILGQKVEFLVSFYNNEISEKSEIFDDQFSVERPDGSNFTLKIRSTKLEDSAMYFCASVPRTGGHYGYTFGSGTRLTVV.

V gene TRBV20-1 combines with J gene TRBJ2-5; TRBD2 matches at 9 bases. Germline lookup yields CDR1 DFQATT and CDR2 SNEGSKA (reference sequence). The CDR3 extends over 16 amino acids. Germline trimming cut 3 bases from V and 4 bases from J; bases unmatched to any gene: 12. The CDR3 loop reads CSASPTPAGGGETQYF. CDR3 sequence (DNA): TGCAGTGCTAGTCCAACCCCAGCGGGAGGTGGAGAGACCCAGTACTTC.